Described below is a single T cell receptor beta chain sequence and its context. Its specificity is unknown. The record originates from a study of response to subunit inactivated influenza vaccine. Study-level findings and limits: With each seasonal influenza vaccination, the authors suggested, few new T cells are recruited.

Each CDR3 protein is one row after TCRdb ran MiXCR on the RT-PCR reads. The repertoire consists of fewer than 700,000 distinct CDR3 sequences, with about an eighth occurring once and the leading ten covering around 14%. This CDR3 region has 15 residues. The trim removed 3 bases at V and 5 bases at J, leaving 8 bases unmatched. Germline-derived CDR1 and CDR2 are SGDLS and YYNGEE. This TCR came from a middle-aged man who received an inactivated influenza vaccine. The chain links TRBV9 to TRBJ2-7; TRBD2 matches at 10 bases. The sequencing used PBMCs from blood, collected 45 days after vaccination. The CDR3 DNA reads TGTGCCAGCAGCGATTCCGGGACTAGCGCGCACGAGCAGTACTTC. It translates to CASSDSGTSAHEQYF. Based on the CDR3 plus reference TRBV9 and TRBJ2-7, the full variable domain is DSGVTQTPKHLITATGQRVTLRCSPRSGDLSVYWYQQSLDQGLQFLIQYYNGEERAKGNILERFSAQQFPDLHSELNLSSLELGDSALYFCASSDSGTSAHEQYFGPGTRLTVT.